The 16 T cell receptor beta chains below come from one sample, sequenced in a study of T cells after yellow fever vaccination. TCRdb recomputed calls from the 5' RACE reads with MiXCR, one row per CDR3 protein. The table shows approximately 600,000 distinct CDR3 sequences, with 9% to 15% occurring only once. The starting material was PBMCs, obtained on the day of the yellow fever booster vaccination. The source of these receptors is a man aged 30 to 45 who received the YFV17D yellow fever vaccine.

The chain links TRBV20-1 to TRBJ2-3, with D uncertain. There are 14 residues in the CDR3. Trimming left V 6 bases short and J 0 bases short, with 13 bases between. Germline assignment: CDR1 DFQATT and CDR2 SNEGSKA (reference sequence). In DNA, the CDR3 is TGCAGTGCGCCCTGGAGACATAGCACAGATACGCAGTATTTT. Translated: CSAPWRHSTDTQYF.

The chain has TRBV29-1 and TRBJ2-7, with 8 bases identical to TRBD2. CDR3 size: 13 residues. Per the germline V gene, CDR1 is SQVTM and CDR2 is ANQGSEA. Trimming took 5 bases from V and 4 from J; bases not matched to a gene: 7. CDR3 region: CSVSAGVQYEQYF. DNA for the CDR3: TGCAGCGTTTCAGCGGGAGTTCAGTACGAGCAGTACTTC.

The rearrangement links TRBV28 to TRBJ2-7, with D uncertain. The CDR3 is 14 amino acids. CDR1 and CDR2 from the germline V gene are MDHEN and SYDVKM. V was cut by 4 bases and J by 6 bases, with 16 bases left in between. The CDR3 spells CASSSPSPLPEQYF. The DNA for the CDR3 is TGTGCCAGCAGTTCCCCGTCCCCTCTCCCCGAGCAGTACTTC. Filled out from reference TRBV28 and TRBJ2-7, the complete variable domain reads DVKVTQSSRYLVKRTGEKVFLECVQDMDHENMFWYRQDPGLGLRLIYFSYDVKMKEKGDIPEGYSVSREKKERFSLILESASTNQTSMYLCASSSPSPLPEQYFGPGTRLTVT.

This clonotype turned up a few times. This chain joins TRBV3-1 and TRBJ2-4, with D hard to call. Deletions cut 0 bases from V and 6 bases from J, with 12 bases between. Germline V gene data show CDR1 as LGHDT and CDR2 as YNNKEL (reference sequence). This CDR3 has 15 residues. For the CDR3, the DNA is TGTGCCAGCAGCCAAGATCACGGGTCGGGAAACATTCAGTACTTC. This encodes CASSQDHGSGNIQYF.

This clonotype was picked up a small number of times. CDR3 amino acids: CASSAWASNTYLHEQYF. The DNA for the CDR3 is TGTGCCAGTAGTGCCTGGGCGTCGAACACTTATCTCCACGAGCAGTACTTC. This chain links TRBV19 with TRBJ2-7; the D is unclear. V lost 5 bases and J 5 bases, leaving 25 bases between the germline ends. CDR1 is LNHDA, CDR2 SQIVND, per germline (reference sequence). The CDR3 loop spans 17 amino acids.

In this sample, this clonotype turned up a few times. The junction and the germline gene differ at one end; a read error may be behind it. The rearrangement joins TRBV7-2 to TRBJ1-4; 7 nucleotides match TRBD1. The germline gives CDR1 SGHTA, CDR2 FQGNSA. This CDR3 has 13 residues. The CDR3: CASSSLREQGKIF. CDR3 coding DNA: TGTGCCAGCAGCTCCCTCCGTGAACAGGGGAAGATTTTT. The full variable domain, its missing parts supplied by reference TRBV7-2 and TRBJ1-4, is GAGVSQSPSNKVTEKGKDVELRCDPISGHTALYWYRQSLGQGLEFLIYFQGNSAPDKSGLPSDRFSAERTGGSVSTLTIQRTQQEDSAVYLCASSSLREQGKIFGSGTQLSVL.

V usage is TRBV5-1 and J usage is TRBJ1-2, with 7 nucleotides matching TRBD1. Germline-derived CDR1 and CDR2 are SGHRS and YFSETQ. There are 13 residues in the CDR3. V was pared by 3 bases and J by 6 bases, with 5 bases of the junction left unmatched. The CDR3 DNA sequence: TGCGCCAGCAGCTATCACAGGGGAAATGGCTACACCTTC. Protein product: CASSYHRGNGYTF. Filled out from reference TRBV5-1 and TRBJ1-2, the complete variable domain reads KAGVTQTPRYLIKTRGQQVTLSCSPISGHRSVSWYQQTPGQGLQFLFEYFSETQRNKGNFPGRFSGRQFSNSRSEMNVSTLELGDSALYLCASSYHRGNGYTFGSGTRLTVV.

V and J are TRBV6-2 or TRBV6-3 and TRBJ2-7, with TRBD2 matching 9 bases. Per the germline V gene, CDR1 is MNHEY and CDR2 is SVGEGT. The CDR3 length is 15 residues. V lost 7 bases to trimming and J lost 2 bases; unmatched junction nucleotides: 9. Here the CDR3 DNA reads TGTGCCAGCACCCAACCGGGACTAGCTACCTACGAGCAGTACTTC. This codes for CASTQPGLATYEQYF.

The chain carries TRBV7-2 and TRBJ2-7, with 8 bases matching TRBD2. Germline lookup yields CDR1 SGHTA and CDR2 FQGNSA. The ends lost 5 bases at V and 2 bases at J; junction bases unmatched: 5. The CDR3 sequence is 14 residues long. This CDR3 is CASSLRGGTYEQYF. CDR3 DNA sequence: TGTGCCAGCAGCCTACGGGGGGGAACCTACGAGCAGTACTTC.

This chain uses TRBV24-1 with TRBJ2-1; TRBD2 aligns across 7 bases. CDR1 is KGHDR, CDR2 SFDVKD, per germline. CDR3 length: 13 amino acids. V was clipped by 9 bases and J by 2 bases; unmatched bases: 3. CDR3 sequence (DNA): TGTGCCACCGGCGGGAGCCCCTACAATGAGCAGTTCTTC. Its protein is CATGGSPYNEQFF.

In this sample, this clonotype turned up a few times. The V and J genes are TRBV7-2 and TRBJ1-1, with a possible D match to TRBD1 (5 bases). V shed 1 base and J shed 2 bases, with 17 bases lying between them. The germline V gene encodes CDR1 SGHTA and CDR2 FQGNSA. This CDR3 has 17 residues. The chain's CDR3 is CASSLGRPVGANTEAFF. The DNA for the CDR3 is TGTGCCAGCAGCTTAGGCAGGCCGGTTGGGGCAAACACTGAAGCTTTCTTT.

The chain is built from TRBV6-5 and TRBJ2-3, with TRBD2 matching 8 bases. This CDR3 has 17 amino acids. V trimming: 2 bases; J trimming: 0 bases; junction bases outside the gene matches: 7. CDR1 is MNHEY, CDR2 SVGAGI, per germline. The CDR3 reads CASSYTYPSGSTDTQYF. The CDR3 DNA is TGTGCCAGCAGTTACACCTACCCTAGCGGGAGCACAGATACGCAGTATTTT.

V usage is TRBV11-2 and J usage is TRBJ1-2; weak D call: TRBD1 (5 bases). The CDR3 extends over 12 amino acids. The V gene's germline CDR1 is SGHAT and CDR2 FQNNGV. V was clipped by 5 bases and J by 2 bases, with 6 bases between them. The CDR3 reads CASSAGNYGYTF. The CDR3 nucleotides read TGTGCCAGCAGCGCAGGGAACTATGGCTACACCTTC.

The chain is built from TRBV29-1 and TRBJ2-1, with 10 bases aligning to TRBD2. Germline-derived CDR1 and CDR2 are SQVTM and ANQGSEA. The CDR3 is 13 amino acids. Unmatched junction bases numbered 4, after V lost 7 bases and J lost 4 bases. The CDR3 DNA reads TGCAGCGGTGGGACTAGCGCTTACAATGAGCAGTTCTTC. It is translated as CSGGTSAYNEQFF.

This clonotype showed up just a few times. This sequence joins TRBV5-1 and TRBJ2-7; 7 bases map to TRBD1. The J segment lost 3 bases and the V segment lost 5 bases, leaving 5 bases of the junction unmatched. The CDR3 extends over 13 amino acids. From germline, CDR1 is SGHRS and CDR2 YFSETQ. The CDR3 reads CASRQGPLYEQYF. CDR3 sequence (DNA): TGCGCCAGCAGACAGGGGCCTCTCTACGAGCAGTACTTC.

This clonotype was detected only a few times. This chain joins TRBV7-2 and TRBJ2-7, with unresolved D. The V end lost 1 base, the J end lost 6 bases, and 13 bases lay between the germline ends. Looked up from germline, CDR1 is SGHTA and CDR2 is FQGNSA. CDR3 size: 14 residues. CDR3 residues: CASSLGVGMAEQYF. The CDR3 DNA reads TGTGCCAGCAGCTTAGGGGTGGGAATGGCCGAGCAGTACTTC.